The entry below gives a single T cell receptor (beta chain) sequence along with its context. Its target is not known. The J segment lost 6 bases and the V segment lost 5 bases, leaving 5 bases of the junction unmatched. The CDR3 is 13 residues long. Germline loops: CDR1 LNHDA, CDR2 SQIVND (reference sequence). The sample is drawn from a study of shared clonotypes between healthy human individuals. Study overall: The people who gave samples were two women and three men aged 18 to 49.

Deep level was the assay's run setting. In the source study's methods: ImmunoSEQ output lacked quality scores and full-length reads, limiting matched filtering. Sequencing used immunoSEQ multiplex PCR; TCRdb keeps in-frame clones, though not all of them. The DNA gave D and trimming, while V, J and clone size come from that table. The sample comprises about 2.5 million clones, just under 95% of which are singletons, and 0.3% to 0.4% rests with the top ten. General study results and limits: Investigators expected sequencing depth to affect clonotype sharing among donors.

The chain carries TRBV19 and TRBJ2-3; 7 nucleotides match TRBD2. The source of this sequence is a man younger than 35 in good health. Some clones in this sample may be carry-over from other donors' samples. What was sequenced was naive CD4+ T cells from PBMCs. Subset described: CD45RA+ positively selected. CDR3 in amino acids: CASSLAEEDTQYF. The CDR3 DNA reads TGTGCCAGTAGTCTAGCGGAGGAGGATACGCAGTATTTT. The variable domain in full, with the rest retrieved from reference TRBV19 and TRBJ2-3, is DGGITQSPKYLFRKEGQNVTLSCEQNLNHDAMYWYRQDPGQGLRLIYYSQIVNDFQKGDIAEGYSVSREKKESFPLTVTSAQKNPTAFYLCASSLAEEDTQYFGPGTRLTVL.